This TCR beta chain comes out of a study of cytomegalovirus exposure and HLA in healthy donors. Trimming took 1 base from V and 3 from J, leaving 6 bases between them. This CDR3 is built from 13 residues. The germline CDR1 and CDR2 sequences are SGHTA and FQGTGA. Primers for the PCR totalled 60 Vbeta and 13 Jbeta. Assay: immunoSEQ multiplex PCR; the TCRdb copy retains only in-frame clones and omits some. The repertoire holds around 160,000 clones, with roughly 74% as singletons. This clone appeared a few times. The source is a male donor in good health and CMV-seronegative. Sample: PBMCs. The chain is built from TRBV7-3 and TRBJ1-1; no clear D gene. The CDR3 coding sequence is TGTGCCAGCAGCTTAATGCGGGACACTGAAGCTTTCTTT. Protein product: CASSLMRDTEAFF.